This T cell receptor beta chain was captured by sequencing in a study of T cell responses to AZD1222 COVID-19 vaccine. Whole-study results and caveats: Within unmutated variant regions lay the reported targets of nearly half of spike-specific TCRs. Donors skewed white British and female; clonal diversity was possibly underestimated. After the peak T cell response, and only then, were repertoires sampled.

As concerns this clone: Its antigen is still unknown.

TCRdb's copy holds only in-frame clones and misses some; the assay was immunoSEQ multiplex PCR. Of about 130,000 clones in the sample, about 90% were seen once. Trimming removed 2 bases from V and 6 bases from J; junction bases left unmatched: 4. The CDR3 is made up of 15 amino acids. CDR1 and CDR2 (germline): SGHTA, FQGTGA. This clonotype was obtained from an adult who received the AZD1222 COVID-19 vaccine. Sequenced here: peripheral blood, sampled 28 days after the second AZD1222 dose. The chain carries TRBV7-3 and TRBJ1-2; 12 bases line up with TRBD1. Written as DNA, the CDR3 is TGTGCCAGCAGCTTAGGGACAGGGGGCTTTCATGGCTACACCTTC. Translation gives CASSLGTGGFHGYTF.